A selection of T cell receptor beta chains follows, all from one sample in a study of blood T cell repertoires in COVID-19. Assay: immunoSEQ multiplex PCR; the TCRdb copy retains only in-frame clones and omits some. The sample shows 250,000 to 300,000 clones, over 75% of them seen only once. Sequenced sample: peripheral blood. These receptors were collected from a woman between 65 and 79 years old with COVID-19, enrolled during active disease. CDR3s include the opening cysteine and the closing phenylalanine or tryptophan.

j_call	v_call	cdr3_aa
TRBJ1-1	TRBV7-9	CASTPLGFHMNTEAFF
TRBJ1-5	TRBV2	CASSRESNQPQHF
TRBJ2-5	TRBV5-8	CASALLVQTQYF
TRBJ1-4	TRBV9	CASSVGGQGWEKLFF
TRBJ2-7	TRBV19	CASSISRGSYEQYF
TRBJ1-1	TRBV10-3	CAISESIQGGQSEAFF
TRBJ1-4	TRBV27	CASSLYRNNEKLFF
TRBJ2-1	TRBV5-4	CASSLGLAGGRSPYNEQFF
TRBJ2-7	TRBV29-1	CSVEGGHYEQYF
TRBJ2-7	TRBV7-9	CASSQQSYEQYF
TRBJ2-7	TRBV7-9	CASSSGTSGVTQYF
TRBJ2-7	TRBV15	CATSRDPSPGKLVWSYYEQYF
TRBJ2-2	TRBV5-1	CASSLVLARNTGELFF
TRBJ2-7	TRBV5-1	CASSGTGGSYEQYF
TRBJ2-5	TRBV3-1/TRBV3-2	CASSQAGETQYF
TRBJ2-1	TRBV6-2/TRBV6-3	CASSSRDWENEQFF
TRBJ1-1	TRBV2	CASRAGQSAFF
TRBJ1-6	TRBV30	CACGHYNSPLHF
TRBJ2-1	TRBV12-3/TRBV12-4	CASRFIGNEQFF
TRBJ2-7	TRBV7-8	CASSSRQGGTYEQYF
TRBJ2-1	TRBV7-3	CASSLNLQRAGNEQFF
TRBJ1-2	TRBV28	CASSSTRGGYTF
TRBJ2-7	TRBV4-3	CASSSSGRAYEQYF
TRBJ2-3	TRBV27	CASSLWRTSTDTQYF
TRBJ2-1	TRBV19	CASSIGTPSYNEQFF
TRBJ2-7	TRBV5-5	CASSPTGGWYEQYF
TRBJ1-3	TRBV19	CASPTHRSGNTIYF
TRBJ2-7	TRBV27	CASSLSTGTGAYEQYF